This is a list of T cell receptor beta chains from one sample in a study of blood T cell repertoires in COVID-19. TCRdb's table, derived via immunoSEQ multiplex PCR, lists solely in-frame clones and lacks some. Of over 55,000 clones listed, 87% are singletons. Sequencing used peripheral blood. These receptors all stem from a woman of 80 years or more with acute or convalescent COVID-19. Both conserved end residues are part of each CDR3. The order of the fields is V gene, J gene, clone size, D gene, CDR3 DNA, CDR3 protein. The D gene is left open where the match is weak. Where a row states a size, it is once, few, many or the class of an expanded clone; other rows omit it.

V: TRBV4-2; J: TRBJ2-1; size: few; D: TRBD2; DNA: TGTGCCAGCAGCCGGTTTACTAGCGGAAACTCCTACAATGAGCAGTTCTTC; CDR3: CASSRFTSGNSYNEQFF
V: TRBV4-2; J: TRBJ2-7; size: NA; D: TRBD1; DNA: TGTGCCAGCAGCCAAGATGTTCGCCGGGACAGAGTAATTTACGAGCAGTACTTC; CDR3: CASSQDVRRDRVIYEQYF
V: TRBV7-2; J: TRBJ1-5; size: NA; D: NA; DNA: TGTGCCAGCAGCTTATACAGGGATCAGCCCCAGCATTTT; CDR3: CASSLYRDQPQHF
V: TRBV15; J: TRBJ2-5; size: NA; D: NA; DNA: TGTGCCACCAGCAGAGATGAGAAAAGATTTCAAGAGACCCAGTACTTC; CDR3: CATSRDEKRFQETQYF
V: TRBV28; J: TRBJ2-2; size: NA; D: NA; DNA: TGTGCCAGCGCCGGGATCCCTTCTACCGGGGAGCTGTTTTTT; CDR3: CASAGIPSTGELFF
V: TRBV27; J: TRBJ2-7; size: NA; D: TRBD1; DNA: TGTGCCAGCAAAGGGGGCGCGGGTCCCTACGAGCAGTACTTC; CDR3: CASKGGAGPYEQYF
V: TRBV9; J: TRBJ2-3; size: NA; D: NA; DNA: TGTGCCAGCAGCGTAGCAAGCACAGATACGCAGTATTTT; CDR3: CASSVASTDTQYF
V: TRBV27; J: TRBJ2-1; size: once; D: TRBD2; DNA: TGTGCCAGCAGTTTCGCCCTGCTAGCGGGGTACAATGAGCAGTTCTTC; CDR3: CASSFALLAGYNEQFF
V: TRBV15; J: TRBJ1-5; size: NA; D: NA; DNA: TGTGCCACCAGCAGAGTTGAGACTTACAATCAGCCCCAGCATTTT; CDR3: CATSRVETYNQPQHF
V: TRBV7-2; J: TRBJ2-2; size: NA; D: NA; DNA: TGTGCCAGCAGCTTAGCCGGGGGTGGCACCGGGGAGCTGTTTTTT; CDR3: CASSLAGGGTGELFF
V: TRBV9; J: TRBJ1-1; size: NA; D: NA; DNA: TGTGCCAGCAGCGTAGAGGGGTGGACGGAAGCTTTCTTT; CDR3: CASSVEGWTEAFF
V: TRBV2; J: TRBJ1-2; size: NA; D: TRBD1; DNA: TGTGCCAGCAGTGGGACAGGGGGTTATGGCTACACCTTC; CDR3: CASSGTGGYGYTF
V: TRBV18; J: TRBJ1-6; size: NA; D: TRBD1; DNA: TGTGCCAGCTCAGCGTCGACAGGGAATAATTCACCCCTCCACTTT; CDR3: CASSASTGNNSPLHF
V: TRBV18; J: TRBJ2-3; size: NA; D: TRBD2; DNA: TGTGCCAGCTCGGGGACTTCGCCCGGGACTAGCGGGGGGGCCTCAGATACGCAGTATTTT; CDR3: CASSGTSPGTSGGASDTQYF
V: TRBV7-2; J: TRBJ1-2; size: NA; D: NA; DNA: TGTGCCAGCAGCCGGGACACGTATGGCTACACCTTC; CDR3: CASSRDTYGYTF
V: TRBV10-3; J: TRBJ2-3; size: few; D: TRBD2; DNA: TGTGCCATCAGTGAGCTAGCGGGGGCTACAGATACGCAGTATTTT; CDR3: CAISELAGATDTQYF
V: TRBV7-2; J: TRBJ2-5; size: NA; D: NA; DNA: TGTGCCAGCAGCCCCCAGGAGACCCAGTACTTC; CDR3: CASSPQETQYF
V: TRBV2; J: TRBJ1-4; size: NA; D: TRBD1; DNA: TGTGCCAGCAGTTCCGACAGGGGCGGTGAAAAACTGTTTTTT; CDR3: CASSSDRGGEKLFF
V: TRBV7-7; J: TRBJ2-3; size: NA; D: TRBD2; DNA: TGTGCCAGCAGCCCGACTAGCGGGAGTTCAGATACGCAGTATTTT; CDR3: CASSPTSGSSDTQYF
V: TRBV11-2; J: TRBJ2-1; size: few; D: NA; DNA: TGTGCCAGCAGCTTAATCACTAGGGCCAATGAGCAGTTCTTC; CDR3: CASSLITRANEQFF
V: TRBV7-9; J: TRBJ1-1; size: NA; D: TRBD1; DNA: TGTGCCAGCAGCTTAGCGGACAGGGAGAACACTGAAGCTTTCTTT; CDR3: CASSLADRENTEAFF
V: TRBV2; J: TRBJ1-5; size: NA; D: NA; DNA: TGTGCCAGCAAGGTTGGTGGAGCAATTCAGCCCCAGCATTTT; CDR3: CASKVGGAIQPQHF
V: TRBV9; J: TRBJ2-1; size: NA; D: NA; DNA: TGTGCCAGCAGCGTAGGGTCACGGGATAGGAACAATGAGCAGTTCTTC; CDR3: CASSVGSRDRNNEQFF
V: TRBV3-1/TRBV3-2; J: TRBJ2-1; size: NA; D: NA; DNA: TGTGCCAGCAGCCAAGATCGCGGGGCGTTCGATGAGCAGTTCTTC; CDR3: CASSQDRGAFDEQFF
V: TRBV3-1/TRBV3-2; J: TRBJ2-7; size: NA; D: NA; DNA: TGTGCCAGCAGTCCAATACTTTCTATCGTCTACGAGCAGTACTTC; CDR3: CASSPILSIVYEQYF
V: TRBV27; J: TRBJ1-2; size: NA; D: NA; DNA: TGTGCCAGCAGTCCTGGGCGGGGGCAGTACTATGGCTACACCTTC; CDR3: CASSPGRGQYYGYTF
V: TRBV3-1/TRBV3-2; J: TRBJ1-5; size: NA; D: NA; DNA: TGTGCCAGCAGCCCACCGGGGGGGTACAATCAGCCCCAGCATTTT; CDR3: CASSPPGGYNQPQHF
V: TRBV13; J: TRBJ1-2; size: NA; D: TRBD1; DNA: TGTGCCAGCAGCGCGGGGGACAGGGGATACGACTATGGCTACACCTTC; CDR3: CASSAGDRGYDYGYTF
V: TRBV3-1/TRBV3-2; J: TRBJ2-1; size: once; D: TRBD2; DNA: TGTGCCAGCAGCCAGTCATCGGGGGGAGTGTACAATGAGCAGTTCTTC; CDR3: CASSQSSGGVYNEQFF
V: TRBV27; J: TRBJ1-1; size: NA; D: NA; DNA: TGTGCCAGCAGTTTAACATACCAGTGGGAAGCTTTCTTT; CDR3: CASSLTYQWEAFF
V: TRBV30; J: TRBJ1-5; size: NA; D: TRBD1; DNA: TGTGCCTGGAGTGCGACAGGGGGCAATCAGCCCCAGCATTTT; CDR3: CAWSATGGNQPQHF
V: TRBV3-1/TRBV3-2; J: TRBJ1-5; size: NA; D: NA; DNA: TGTGCCAGCAGAAGCGGACAGCGAGAGTGGGATTTGATGTGCCAGCATTTT; CDR3: CASRSGQREWDLMCQHF
V: TRBV19; J: TRBJ1-6; size: NA; D: TRBD1; DNA: TGTGCCAGTAGTCGGGGGACAGGGGGATATAATTCACCCCTCCACTTT; CDR3: CASSRGTGGYNSPLHF
V: TRBV24-1; J: TRBJ2-3; size: NA; D: NA; DNA: TGTGCCACCAGTTCCCCGGGACTCCTCCCTTTGGTAGATACGCAGTATTTT; CDR3: CATSSPGLLPLVDTQYF
V: TRBV11-2; J: TRBJ1-2; size: NA; D: TRBD1; DNA: TGTGCCAGCAGCTTAGTGGCAGGGGGCGGCTACACCTTC; CDR3: CASSLVAGGGYTF
V: TRBV24-1; J: TRBJ2-5; size: NA; D: TRBD1; DNA: TGTGCCACCAGTGAGGGGACAGGGGCCCAAGAGACCCAGTACTTC; CDR3: CATSEGTGAQETQYF
V: TRBV9; J: TRBJ2-1; size: NA; D: NA; DNA: TGTGCCAGCAGCGCCTCACAGGGAAATGAGCAGTTCTTC; CDR3: CASSASQGNEQFF
V: TRBV6-5; J: TRBJ2-1; size: NA; D: NA; DNA: TGTGCCAGCTTTAGAGTACAGGGTGGCGATGAGCAGTTCTTC; CDR3: CASFRVQGGDEQFF
V: TRBV20-1; J: TRBJ2-3; size: NA; D: TRBD2; DNA: TGCAGTGCTAGTATCCCGGGACTAGCATCTGATACGCAGTATTTT; CDR3: CSASIPGLASDTQYF
V: TRBV2; J: TRBJ1-4; size: NA; D: TRBD1; DNA: TGTGCCAGCATTTGGATGGGACAGGGAGGTGAAAAACTGTTTTTT; CDR3: CASIWMGQGGEKLFF
V: TRBV28; J: TRBJ2-6; size: NA; D: TRBD1; DNA: TGTGCCAGCAGTTTATGGGGACAGGCTGGGGCCAACGTCCTGACTTTC; CDR3: CASSLWGQAGANVLTF
V: TRBV12-3/TRBV12-4; J: TRBJ2-1; size: NA; D: NA; DNA: TGTGCCAGCAGCCTCGGGGGTCAGTTCTTC; CDR3: CASSLGGQFF
V: TRBV5-4; J: TRBJ2-2; size: few; D: TRBD2; DNA: TGTGCCAGCAGCCCGGGAGTAGCGGGAACCGCCGGGGAGCTGTTTTTT; CDR3: CASSPGVAGTAGELFF
V: TRBV27; J: TRBJ2-1; size: NA; D: NA; DNA: TGTGCCAGCAGTTTATGGAGCGGAGGCCACAATGAGCAGTTCTTC; CDR3: CASSLWSGGHNEQFF
V: TRBV6-5; J: TRBJ2-3; size: NA; D: NA; DNA: TGTGCCAGCAGAAATCGGAGGGTCCCCGATACGCAGTATTTT; CDR3: CASRNRRVPDTQYF
V: TRBV6-1; J: TRBJ1-1; size: NA; D: TRBD1; DNA: TGTGCCAGCAGTGAATACAGGGGAGGCGCTTTCTTT; CDR3: CASSEYRGGAFF
V: TRBV7-8; J: TRBJ2-7; size: once; D: TRBD2; DNA: TGTGCCAGCAGCTTAAAAAGGACTAGCGGGGGAGGCGAGCAGTACTTC; CDR3: CASSLKRTSGGGEQYF
V: TRBV14; J: TRBJ1-6; size: NA; D: TRBD1; DNA: TGTGCCAGCAGCCCGCGTACAGGGGGCGGAAATTCACCCCTCCACTTT; CDR3: CASSPRTGGGNSPLHF
V: TRBV19; J: TRBJ2-5; size: NA; D: TRBD2; DNA: TGTGCCAGTAGTAGACTAGCGGGGTCACCTCAGGAGACCCAGTACTTC; CDR3: CASSRLAGSPQETQYF
V: TRBV6-5; J: TRBJ2-3; size: once; D: TRBD1; DNA: TGTGCCAGCAGAATTGACAGGGGGGAGACAGATACGCAGTATTTT; CDR3: CASRIDRGETDTQYF
V: TRBV29-1; J: TRBJ1-1; size: NA; D: NA; DNA: TGCAGCGTTGATAAGGGGGGGGCCACTGAAGCTTTCTTT; CDR3: CSVDKGGATEAFF
V: TRBV7-3; J: TRBJ2-6; size: NA; D: TRBD2; DNA: TGTGCCAGCAGCTTAGGCGGGGGCTCTGGGGCCAACGTCCTGACTTTC; CDR3: CASSLGGGSGANVLTF
V: TRBV10-2; J: TRBJ1-2; size: once; D: NA; DNA: TGCGCCAGCAGTGAGTCAGGAGCCGGATCGCGCTACACCTTC; CDR3: CASSESGAGSRYTF
V: TRBV7-2; J: TRBJ2-5; size: NA; D: NA; DNA: TGTGCCAGCAGCTTCCAGGGTATCGCGGCAGAGACCCAGTACTTC; CDR3: CASSFQGIAAETQYF
V: TRBV24-1; J: TRBJ1-4; size: few; D: TRBD1; DNA: TGTGCCACCAGTGCCTCAGGACAGGGCTTGGAAAAACTGTTTTTT; CDR3: CATSASGQGLEKLFF
V: TRBV28; J: TRBJ1-2; size: NA; D: NA; DNA: TGTGCCAGCAGTTTAGGGACTGGAGGAGGGGGCTACACCTTC; CDR3: CASSLGTGGGGYTF
V: TRBV4-2; J: TRBJ1-1; size: NA; D: NA; DNA: TGTGCCAGCAGCCAACAGGGAAATGCTTTCTTT; CDR3: CASSQQGNAFF
V: TRBV28; J: TRBJ1-2; size: medium-sized; D: TRBD1; DNA: TGTGCCAGCACCGTCGAGACAGGGGGTAGCTATGGCTACACCTTC; CDR3: CASTVETGGSYGYTF
V: TRBV7-3; J: TRBJ1-2; size: NA; D: TRBD1; DNA: TGTGCCAGCAGCAAGGGACAGGGGGCCGGCTACACCTTC; CDR3: CASSKGQGAGYTF
V: TRBV24-1; J: TRBJ1-1; size: NA; D: NA; DNA: TGTGCCACCAGTGATCGCAGGAACACTGAAGCTTTCTTT; CDR3: CATSDRRNTEAFF